Listed below are T cell receptor beta chains from one sample, sequenced in a study of T-cell memory formation after mild COVID-19. TCRdb passed the 5' RACE reads through MiXCR, listing each CDR3 protein once. The sample lists approximately 150,000 distinct CDR3 sequences; under 7% were seen once. The material sequenced was PBMCs or a T cell subset sorted from them (not recorded which). Receptors originate from an adult woman who had mild COVID-19 (a few samples of this study predate the infection). Cell type and time point are not known. Each CDR3 is given with its conserved first and last residue.

V gene: TRBV4-2; J gene: TRBJ1-2; CDR3 protein: CASSLKLTGDVGYTF
V gene: TRBV5-1; J gene: TRBJ2-1; CDR3 protein: CASSLLAEGNNEQFF
V gene: TRBV14; J gene: TRBJ2-7; CDR3 protein: CASSRGPFYEQYF
V gene: TRBV14; J gene: TRBJ2-7; CDR3 protein: CASSRRQGTPYEQYF
V gene: TRBV12-3/TRBV12-4; J gene: TRBJ1-2; CDR3 protein: CASSSGDGYGYTF
V gene: TRBV20-1; J gene: TRBJ1-6; CDR3 protein: CSARPAGPSSYNSPLHF
V gene: TRBV6-5; J gene: TRBJ1-2; CDR3 protein: CASSPDRGTYGYTF
V gene: TRBV6-6; J gene: TRBJ2-7; CDR3 protein: CASSYSQRTNSYEQYF
V gene: TRBV6-5; J gene: TRBJ1-1; CDR3 protein: CASKSWGNTEAFF
V gene: TRBV19; J gene: TRBJ2-3; CDR3 protein: CASSTQGQWGTDTQYF
V gene: TRBV4-1; J gene: TRBJ2-6; CDR3 protein: CASSQGGVAGANVLTF
V gene: TRBV6-5; J gene: TRBJ2-2; CDR3 protein: CASGRGYTGELFF
V gene: TRBV9; J gene: TRBJ2-3; CDR3 protein: CASSEEIRDTQYF
V gene: TRBV19; J gene: TRBJ1-5; CDR3 protein: CASNQVGGSNQPQHF
V gene: TRBV14; J gene: TRBJ1-2; CDR3 protein: CASSQEIAYYGYTF
V gene: TRBV3-1; J gene: TRBJ2-7; CDR3 protein: CASSQDRASGSYEQYF